Sequencing of this T cell receptor beta chain was carried out in a study of blood T cell repertoires in COVID-19. In the study overall: Acute and convalescent COVID-19 samples came from the United States, Italy and Spain. The analysed material was cDNA or gDNA that came from T cells, B-cell-depleted T cells, or PBMCs.

Authors' analysis steps: Reference gene primers were amplified, and this amplification served to estimate nucleated cell counts. The table came from immunoSEQ multiplex PCR; TCRdb's copy has only in-frame clones and leaves some out. V and J calls and clone size are given by that table; D and trimming were obtained from the DNA. This sample has approximately 70,000 clones, with around 80% found just once. The CDR3 is 16 amino acids. V was shortened by 4 bases and J by 0 bases, with 14 bases between the two germline ends. Germline-derived CDR1 and CDR2 are SGHTS and YDEGEE. The chain carries TRBV5-8 and TRBJ1-5, with a tentative D call TRBD1 (6 bases). The sample consisted of peripheral blood. The receptor was derived from a woman aged 45-59 years with acute or convalescent COVID-19. CDR3 in amino acids: CASSPLGGASNQPQHF. The CDR3 region has the DNA TGTGCCAGCAGCCCCCTGGGGGGGGCTAGCAATCAGCCCCAGCATTTT. Full variable domain (remainder filled in from reference TRBV5-8 and TRBJ1-5): EAGVTQSPTHLIKTRGQQATLRCSPISGHTSVYWYQQALGLGLQFLLWYDEGEERNRGNFPPRFSGRQFPNYSSELNVNALELEDSALYLCASSPLGGASNQPQHFGDGTRLSIL.